Sequencing of this T cell receptor (beta chain) was carried out in a study of preoperative IRX-2 immunotherapy in early breast cancer. The sample's treatment: preoperative locoregional IRX-2 cytokine immunotherapy. Preoperative locoregional IRX-2 cytokine immunotherapy was tested in the phase Ib source study. V dropped 9 bases and J dropped 3; count of bases not matched to a gene: 10. The CDR3 sequence is 14 residues long. Germline CDR1 SGHRS, CDR2 YFSETQ. Using immunoSEQ multiplex PCR, the repertoire was profiled, and TCRdb retains in-frame clones only, with some absent. The repertoire holds 32,000 or so clones, under 85% seen once, with 2% to 3% in the top ten.

The sequence derives from a human donor with breast cancer. J is TRBJ2-5 and V is TRBV5-1; TRBD1 matches 8 bases. Sequences were derived from lymph node tissue, sampled from a patient treated with IRX-2 immunotherapy. The CDR3 nucleotides read TGCGCCACCTCGGACAGGGCTGGAAAAGAGACCCAGTACTTC. Translated: CATSDRAGKETQYF.